This is a list of T cell receptor beta chains from one sample in a study of memory CD4+ T cells and cytomegalovirus serostatus. Some clones are missing from TCRdb's copy, which holds only in-frame ones; the method was immunoSEQ multiplex PCR. This sample carries tens of thousands of clones, over 60% of them seen once, and the ten largest clones take roughly 6.7%. The source material was memory CD4+ T cells from blood. The source is an adult in good health and CMV-seronegative. CDR3s include the opening cysteine and the closing phenylalanine or tryptophan. Fields, in order: D gene, CDR3 length, J gene, V gene, clone size, CDR3 protein, CDR3 DNA. The D gene is left open where the match is weak. Rows give clone size only sometimes, using once, few, many, or a class for an expanded clone.

D: .
length: 12
J: TRBJ1-1
V: TRBV28
size: few
CDR3: CASSQWGTEAFF
DNA: TGTGCCAGCAGTCAGTGGGGGACTGAAGCTTTCTTT

D: .
length: 12
J: TRBJ2-7
V: TRBV14
size: .
CDR3: CASSLSSAGQYF
DNA: TGTGCCAGCAGCCTTAGTAGTGCGGGGCAGTACTTC

D: TRBD2
length: 15
J: TRBJ2-7
V: TRBV7-2
size: .
CDR3: CASSSGPGLVYEQYF
DNA: TGTGCCAGCAGCTCCGGCCCGGGACTAGTCTACGAGCAGTACTTC

D: TRBD2
length: 15
J: TRBJ2-1
V: TRBV5-1
size: .
CDR3: CASSLEGRADNEQFF
DNA: TGCGCCAGCAGCTTAGAAGGGAGGGCTGACAATGAGCAGTTCTTC

D: .
length: 11
J: TRBJ2-1
V: TRBV30
size: .
CDR3: CAWSVGDEQFF
DNA: TGTGCCTGGAGTGTCGGGGACGAGCAGTTCTTC

D: .
length: 15
J: TRBJ1-5
V: TRBV28
size: .
CDR3: CASTRPGGEGQPQHF
DNA: TGTGCCAGCACCCGCCCGGGGGGCGAGGGACAGCCCCAGCATTTT

D: TRBD2
length: 15
J: TRBJ2-3
V: TRBV7-9
size: .
CDR3: CASSLTSGSGNTQYF
DNA: TGTGCCAGCAGCTTGACTAGCGGGAGCGGAAATACGCAGTATTTT

D: .
length: 14
J: TRBJ1-3
V: TRBV30
size: .
CDR3: CAWRGASSGNTIYF
DNA: TGTGCCTGGAGGGGGGCGAGCTCTGGAAACACCATATATTTT

D: TRBD1
length: 17
J: TRBJ1-2
V: TRBV7-8
size: .
CDR3: CASSLRARTGSNYGYTF
DNA: TGTGCCAGCAGCTTAAGGGCAAGGACAGGGTCTAACTATGGCTACACCTTC

D: .
length: 13
J: TRBJ2-5
V: TRBV5-8
size: .
CDR3: CASQTGLRETQYF
DNA: TGTGCCAGCCAGACGGGGCTTCGGGAGACCCAGTACTTC

D: .
length: 18
J: TRBJ1-4
V: TRBV4-2
size: .
CDR3: CASSQDLASGLRDEKLFF
DNA: TGTGCCAGCAGCCAAGATCTAGCGAGTGGACTAAGAGATGAAAAACTGTTTTTT